This T cell receptor beta chain was obtained from a study of T cell repertoires in cytomegalovirus infection. Across the study: CMV epitopes that were recently identified and HLA-C-restricted were used alongside well-studied HLA-B-restricted ones. In public TCR beta signatures, there were indications of both CMV infection and matching HLA type. The study's findings and limits: Dominating the ex vivo response were HLA-C-restricted CMV-specific TCR beta clonotypes. Cumulative frequency (of public TCR beta family members) identified carriers of CMV plus the relevant HLA.

This clonotype was found a few times. Its antigen is currently unknown. TCRdb reprocessed the reads via MiXCR and lists one record per CDR3 protein. The sample carries about 770,000 distinct CDR3 sequences, around 29% recorded once. The CDR3 loop spans 15 amino acids. V trimming: 5 bases; J trimming: 2 bases; junction bases outside the gene matches: 7. Germline V gives CDR1 MGHRA, CDR2 YSYEKL. Sequenced material: cultured CD8+ T cells from PBMCs, taken from culture after CMV antigen stimulation. This TCR derives from a human donor in good health (CMV status not recorded). Some clones in this sample may be carry-over from other donors' samples. This chain links TRBV4-1 with TRBJ2-5; the match to TRBD1 covers 8 bases. The CDR3 DNA sequence: TGCGCCAGCAGCTGGACGGGACAGGCGCAAGAGACCCAGTACTTC. It yields the protein CASSWTGQAQETQYF.